This entry lists 16 T cell receptor beta chains sequenced from one sample in a study of OX40 agonist ivuxolimab in advanced cancers. The data were produced by immunoSEQ multiplex PCR, yet TCRdb's version contains in-frame clones alone and is incomplete. The sample contains tens of thousands of clones, around nine tenths of which appear only once. The sample consisted of CD4+ or CD8+ T cells sorted from blood, taken in a trial of the OX40 agonist ivuxolimab. The receptors here all came from an adult with an advanced solid tumor such as melanoma, head and neck, liver or kidney cancer.

The V gene is TRBV7-9, the J gene TRBJ2-5; D is ambiguous. Germline V gene data show CDR1 as SEHNR and CDR2 as FQNEAQ (reference sequence). This CDR3 contains 12 residues. V was cut by 3 bases and J by 0 bases, with 2 bases left in between. In DNA, the CDR3 is TGTGCCAGCAGCTTGGACCAAGAGACCCAGTACTTC. It encodes CASSLDQETQYF.

V and J are TRBV5-5 and TRBJ1-1; 7 positions agree with TRBD1. Losses at the gene ends were 3 bases for V and 8 bases for J; bases not matched to a gene: 4. The CDR3 sequence is 12 residues long. Germline V gene lookup returns CDR1 SGHKS and CDR2 YYEKEE (reference sequence). The CDR3 nucleotides read TGTGCCAGCAGCTGGTGGGACAGCGAAGCTTTCTTT. This translates into CASSWWDSEAFF.

The chain employs TRBV2 and TRBJ2-7, with 9 bases that match TRBD1. CDR3 length: 14 residues. The germline V gene encodes CDR1 SNHLY and CDR2 FYNNEI. V shed 6 bases, J shed 4 bases, and the junction held 7 bases outside the gene matches. CDR3 in amino acids: CASRQGQGTYEQYF. CDR3 nucleotide sequence: TGTGCCAGCAGGCAAGGACAGGGGACGTACGAGCAGTACTTC.

This sequence joins TRBV5-5 and TRBJ2-2; 7 bases match TRBD2. This CDR3 is 15 amino acids long. CDR1 and CDR2 from the germline V gene are SGHKS and YYEKEE (reference sequence). The trim removed 6 bases at V and 1 base at J, leaving 6 bases unmatched. CDR3 coding DNA: TGTGCCAGCACCAAACTAGCGCAGAACACCGGGGAGCTGTTTTTT. It specifies CASTKLAQNTGELFF.

The V gene is TRBV28, the J gene TRBJ1-1, with D hard to call. The CDR3 loop spans 15 amino acids. V was pared by 2 bases and J by 5 bases, with 15 bases between. CDR1 MDHEN and CDR2 SYDVKM come from the germline V gene. The CDR3 loop reads CASSLIGRSGTEAFF. The CDR3 DNA reads as TGTGCCAGCAGTTTAATCGGAAGGTCGGGGACTGAAGCTTTCTTT.

The chain combines TRBV7-9 with TRBJ2-3, with 7 positions matching TRBD2. There are 15 residues in the CDR3. The V gene's germline CDR1 is SEHNR and CDR2 FQNEAQ (reference sequence). The trim removed 0 bases at V and 4 bases at J, leaving 4 bases unmatched. The CDR3 protein is CASSLALGLADTQYF. The CDR3 coding sequence is TGTGCCAGCAGCTTAGCGCTAGGACTAGCAGATACGCAGTATTTT. The full variable domain, in which reference TRBV7-9 and TRBJ2-3 provide the parts outside the CDR3, is DTGVSQNPRHKITKRGQNVTFRCDPISEHNRLYWYRQTLGQGPEFLTYFQNEAQLEKSRLLSDRFSAERPKGSFSTLEIQRTEQGDSAMYLCASSLALGLADTQYFGPGTRLTVL.

The table lists this clone with a count of one. The CDR3 reads CASRMDRLTYGYTF. The CDR3 nucleotides are TGTGCCAGCAGGATGGACAGGCTAACCTATGGCTACACCTTC. The chain combines TRBV2 with TRBJ1-2, with TRBD1 matching over 7 bases. V shed 6 bases and J 4 bases; nucleotides not matched to a gene: 8. The CDR3 runs to 14 residues. Germline assignment: CDR1 SNHLY and CDR2 FYNNEI.

The chain uses TRBV19 and TRBJ2-6; 7 bases line up with TRBD1. Germline V lookup: CDR1 LNHDA, CDR2 SQIVND (reference sequence). CDR3 length: 16 amino acids. The trim removed 7 bases at V and 4 bases at J, leaving 10 bases unmatched. In nucleotides, the CDR3 is TGTGCCAGTACTCAGCCAGGGGGAAGAGGGGCCAACGTCCTGACTTTC. Translation gives CASTQPGGRGANVLTF.

This chain connects TRBV6-1 to TRBJ1-5, with 9 bases lining up with TRBD1. Germline values: CDR1 MNHNS, CDR2 SASEGT. CDR3 length: 13 residues. V lost 11 bases to trimming and J lost 5 bases; unmatched junction nucleotides: 7. The CDR3 bases are TGTGCCGCAGGGCGGGACAGGGATCAGCCCCAGCATTTT. Residues: CAAGRDRDQPQHF.

This clone was detected once. The rearrangement links TRBV18 to TRBJ1-2; 9 nucleotides agree with TRBD1. Germline V lookup: CDR1 KGHSH, CDR2 LQKENI. The CDR3 length is 16 residues. V lost 0 bases, J lost 14 bases, and 16 bases stayed unmatched. Written as DNA, the CDR3 is TGTGCCAGCTCACCACCGGGCTCCGACAGGGGGGTCCCCAGAACCTTC. Its protein product is CASSPPGSDRGVPRTF.

CDR3 sequence reads: CASSPLLASGILLQKQFF. DNA of the CDR3: TGTGCCAGCAGTCCTCTATTAGCCAGCGGGATCCTTTTACAGAAGCAGTTCTTC. The chain couples TRBV27 to TRBJ2-1; the match to TRBD2 covers 7 bases. Germline V CDR1 and CDR2: MNHEY, SMNVEV (reference sequence). The CDR3 sequence is 18 residues long. Germline trimming cut 5 bases from V and 11 bases from J; bases unmatched to any gene: 24.

The chain employs TRBV5-1 and TRBJ2-1; D tentatively fits TRBD1 or TRBD2 (5 bases each). The CDR3 consists of 16 residues. Germline CDR1 and CDR2: SGHRS and YFSETQ. Trimming cost V 3 bases and J 0 bases, with 13 bases left between them. Here the CDR3 reads CASSSRVGDSYNEQFF. The CDR3, as DNA: TGCGCCAGCAGCTCCAGGGTGGGGGACTCCTACAATGAGCAGTTCTTC.

This chain uses TRBV7-2 with TRBJ2-1; 10 bases are a match to TRBD2. The CDR3 runs to 15 residues. J lost 10 bases, V lost 1 base, and 7 bases had no gene match. Germline V CDR1 and CDR2: SGHTA, FQGNSA. The CDR3 region is CASSLGSSGSQEQFF. CDR3 nucleotide sequence: TGTGCCAGCAGCTTAGGGTCTAGCGGGAGTCAAGAGCAGTTCTTC.

This clone is a singleton in its sample. The chain recombines TRBV4-1 with TRBJ2-5, with D possibly being TRBD2 (6 bases). Gene TRBJ2-7 matches the end of the DNA better, so the J call may be wrong. CDR3 size: 17 residues. Germline-derived CDR1 and CDR2 are MGHRA and YSYEKL. CDR3 nucleotides: TGCGCCAGCAGCCAAGTCGTCAACAGCCCAGGGACTTACGAGCAGTACTTC. It is translated as CASSQVVNSPGTYEQYF.

The chain is built from TRBV25-1 and TRBJ1-2; TRBD1 agrees at 7 bases. Germline V gene lookup returns CDR1 MGHDK and CDR2 SYGVNS. The CDR3 consists of 16 residues. The J segment lost 8 bases and the V segment lost 3 bases, leaving 15 bases of the junction unmatched. CDR3 coding DNA: TGTGCCAGCAGTGAGCCCGGCGGGACAGCCCTTAAAGGCTACACCTTC. This sequence encodes CASSEPGGTALKGYTF.

The chain joins TRBV4-1 to TRBJ2-1; 8 bases match TRBD2. Per germline, CDR1 MGHRA and CDR2 YSYEKL. This CDR3 contains 16 residues. After removal of 4 bases from V and 0 bases from J, the junction contained 5 bases not matched to a gene. The CDR3 spells CASSLSGTSSYNEQFF. Here the CDR3 DNA reads TGCGCCAGCAGCCTCTCCGGGACTAGCTCCTACAATGAGCAGTTCTTC.